This TCR beta chain comes out of a study of vaccination and CD4 T cells after COVID-19. Study information: Convalescent patients gave post-COVID blood a median approximately 100 days post-diagnosis, range 35 to 161.

The Oncomine TCR Beta short-read assay was applied to DNA of cultured CD4+ T cells. MiXCR, applied by TCRdb to the PCR reads, yields one record per CDR3 protein. The sample yields about 16,000 distinct CDR3 sequences, 45% to 60% seen once. Notes on this clonotype: Antigen unknown.

Treatment: 10-day PBMC culture with coronavirus spike peptide pools or control peptides (ViraFEST assay). Germline CDR1 reads MNHEY; CDR2 reads SVGAGI. Trimming pared 4 bases from V and 1 base from J, leaving 8 bases between. The CDR3 is made up of 14 amino acids. This sequence originates from a human donor who had recovered from COVID-19. The chain uses TRBV6-5 and TRBJ2-1; D unresolved. Sequencing used CD4+ T cells from blood, cultured in vitro, obtained before SARS-CoV-2 vaccination. The CDR3 nucleotides read TGTGCCAGCAGTTGGCAGAAATCCTACAATGAGCAGTTCTTC. Translating it yields CASSWQKSYNEQFF.